These 20 T cell receptor beta chains were all obtained from the same sample, sequenced in a study of T cells in localized non-small cell lung cancer. Data came from immunoSEQ multiplex PCR; TCRdb stores just in-frame clones and leaves some out. This sample carries roughly 89,000 clones, roughly 93% of them seen once, and the ten largest clones take roughly 3.9%. Here the sequenced sample was PBMCs, taken before any cancer treatment. These receptors came from a woman between 35 and 70 years old with stage II squamous cell lung carcinoma.

The V gene is TRBV13, the J gene TRBJ1-1, with 7 bases matching TRBD1. The germline gives CDR1 PRHDT, CDR2 FYEKMQ (reference sequence). The CDR3 has 15 residues. The V and J ends lost 7 bases and 1 base, in that order; junction bases with no gene match: 9. CDR3 sequence: CASTSPGQANTEAFF. CDR3 sequence (DNA): TGTGCCAGCACGTCCCCCGGACAGGCGAACACTGAAGCTTTCTTT.

This clone was seen only a few times. V and J are TRBV5-1 and TRBJ2-1; 7 nucleotides align to TRBD1. The germline V gene has CDR1 SGHRS and CDR2 YFSETQ. CDR3 length: 14 amino acids. Unmatched junction bases numbered 7, after V lost 3 bases and J lost 7 bases. CDR3 in DNA: TGCGCCAGCAGCTCGGGGACAGCTCCTAATGAGCAGTTCTTC. Encoded protein: CASSSGTAPNEQFF.

V gene TRBV15 combines with J gene TRBJ1-1; D possibly corresponds to TRBD1 (6 bases). V was cut by 1 base and J by 0 bases, with 18 bases left in between. Germline CDR1 reads LNHNV; CDR2 reads YYDKDF (reference sequence). This CDR3 has 18 residues. The CDR3 DNA reads TGTGCCACCAGCAGAGTGGTTGGGATTAGGGGGATGAACACTGAAGCTTTCTTT. Translating it yields CATSRVVGIRGMNTEAFF.

This rearrangement joins TRBV28 to TRBJ1-2, with 8 bases that match TRBD1. The V gene's germline CDR1 is MDHEN and CDR2 SYDVKM. J was trimmed by 0 bases and V by 4 bases; bases with no gene match: 1. CDR3 length: 14 amino acids. The chain's CDR3 is CASSWTGSNYGYTF. DNA of the CDR3: TGTGCCAGCAGTTGGACAGGGTCTAACTATGGCTACACCTTC.

This chain uses TRBV28 with TRBJ1-5; D perhaps matches TRBD1 (6 bases). V was shortened by 8 bases and J by 4 bases, with 9 bases between the two germline ends. There are 12 residues in the CDR3. Germline V gene sequence: CDR1 MDHEN, CDR2 SYDVKM. The CDR3 nucleotides read TGTGCCAGCCGACAGGTTAATCAGCCCCAGCATTTT. It encodes CASRQVNQPQHF.

This chain connects TRBV9 to TRBJ2-3; D unclear. This CDR3 contains 13 residues. Between the trimmed V and J ends, which lost 2 bases and 2 bases, there was a span of 6 bases. Germline V gene sequence: CDR1 SGDLS, CDR2 YYNGEE. CDR3 in amino acids: CASSVDLTDTQYF. The CDR3 DNA sequence: TGTGCCAGCAGCGTTGACCTCACAGATACGCAGTATTTT. Drawing the rest from reference TRBV9 and TRBJ2-3, the complete variable domain is DSGVTQTPKHLITATGQRVTLRCSPRSGDLSVYWYQQSLDQGLQFLIQYYNGEERAKGNILERFSAQQFPDLHSELNLSSLELGDSALYFCASSVDLTDTQYFGPGTRLTVL.

V gene TRBV6-5 combines with J gene TRBJ2-5, with 7 bases fitting TRBD2. With 7 bases clipped from V and 4 bases from J, the junction kept 12 bases outside the gene matches. This CDR3 has 15 residues. The V gene's germline CDR1 is MNHEY and CDR2 SVGAGI. In DNA form, the CDR3 reads TGTGCCAGCACCTCTAAGGCGGGAGTAGGAGAGACCCAGTACTTC. Translation gives CASTSKAGVGETQYF.

The V gene is TRBV5-8, the J gene TRBJ1-3, with D hard to call. Trimming left V 3 bases short and J 0 bases short, with 10 bases between. Per the germline V gene, CDR1 is SGHTS and CDR2 is YDEGEE. The CDR3 has 15 residues. The DNA of the CDR3 is TGTGCCAGCAGCTCGGGAGGTTTCTCTGGAAACACCATATATTTT. This codes for CASSSGGFSGNTIYF.

In its sample, this clone was seen a few times. Additional DNA sequences in this sample encode the identical CDR3. The genes are TRBV6-1 and TRBJ2-3; possibly TRBD2 for D (7 bases). Trimming took 1 base from V and 2 from J, leaving 16 bases between them. Germline CDR1 and CDR2: MNHNS and SASEGT. The CDR3 is made up of 17 amino acids. CDR3 amino acids: CASSEEGRGAVTDTQYF. Here the CDR3 DNA reads TGTGCCAGCAGTGAAGAGGGTCGGGGGGCAGTCACAGATACGCAGTATTTT.

The chain links TRBV19 to TRBJ1-5; D unresolved. The V gene lost 6 bases and the J gene lost 1 base, with 16 bases spanning the gap. Germline V gene sequence: CDR1 LNHDA, CDR2 SQIVND (reference sequence). The CDR3 extends over 16 amino acids. The CDR3 region is CASSWTGSYSNQPQHF. As DNA, the CDR3 is TGTGCCAGTAGCTGGACCGGGTCTTACAGCAATCAGCCCCAGCATTTT. Together with reference TRBV19 and TRBJ1-5, the CDR3 gives the full variable domain: DGGITQSPKYLFRKEGQNVTLSCEQNLNHDAMYWYRQDPGQGLRLIYYSQIVNDFQKGDIAEGYSVSREKKESFPLTVTSAQKNPTAFYLCASSWTGSYSNQPQHFGDGTRLSIL.

The chain employs TRBV15 and TRBJ1-4; a possible D gene is TRBD1 (5 bases). The CDR3 is made up of 14 amino acids. V lost 6 bases, J lost 0 bases, and 8 bases lay in between. Germline V CDR1 and CDR2: LNHNV, YYDKDF (reference sequence). CDR3 sequence: CATSQGTTNEKLFF. CDR3 bases: TGTGCCACCAGTCAGGGTACAACTAATGAAAAACTGTTTTTT.

The chain employs TRBV7-8 and TRBJ2-1, with TRBD2 as a possible D gene (5 bases). Trimming left V 2 bases short and J 9 bases short, with 8 bases between. CDR1 is SGHVS, CDR2 FQNEAQ, per germline. The CDR3 covers 12 residues. The CDR3 DNA reads as TGTGCCAGCAGCTTATTCCGGGGTGAGCAGTTCTTC. It is translated as CASSLFRGEQFF.

V gene TRBV10-3 combines with J gene TRBJ1-5; no clear D gene. V lost 0 bases and J lost 2, with 8 bases in between. Per the germline V gene, CDR1 is ENHRY and CDR2 is SYGVKD. This CDR3 has 15 residues. Here the CDR3 DNA reads TGTGCCATCAGTGAGTCGCTGGTGGGCAATCAGCCCCAGCATTTT. This encodes CAISESLVGNQPQHF.

The J gene is TRBJ1-1, the V gene TRBV15; no definite D call. Germline V gives CDR1 LNHNV, CDR2 YYDKDF (reference sequence). V lost 0 bases to trimming and J lost 9 bases, with 11 bases between them. The CDR3 covers 13 residues. The CDR3 is CATSRDRLTQAFF. CDR3 DNA sequence: TGTGCCACCAGCAGAGATAGGCTTACACAAGCTTTCTTT.

V gene TRBV25-1 combines with J gene TRBJ1-1; D uncertain. The CDR3 runs 12 residues. Germline V gives CDR1 MGHDK, CDR2 SYGVNS. The V end lost 2 bases, the J end lost 3 bases, and 4 bases lay between the germline ends. CDR3 bases: TGTGCCAGCAGTGAAAGGTACACTGAAGCTTTCTTT. Amino acids: CASSERYTEAFF.

This rearrangement joins TRBV2 to TRBJ2-7; TRBD1 matches at 10 bases. V shed 4 bases and J 3 bases; nucleotides not matched to a gene: 9. CDR1 is SNHLY, CDR2 FYNNEI, per germline. There are 16 residues in the CDR3. DNA of the CDR3: TGTGCCAGCAGTGCCGACAGGGGGCGCATCCGCTACGAGCAGTACTTC. It is translated as CASSADRGRIRYEQYF.

The chain carries TRBV6-6 and TRBJ2-5; TRBD2 aligns across 9 bases. Trimming removed 5 bases from V and 5 bases from J; junction bases left unmatched: 6. In germline, CDR1 is MNHNY, CDR2 SVGAGI (reference sequence). The CDR3 contains 14 residues. CDR3 coding DNA: TGTGCCAGCAGTCAAGGGACTAGCATGGAGACCCAGTACTTC. Protein product: CASSQGTSMETQYF.

This clone showed up just a few times. The J gene is TRBJ1-5, the V gene TRBV10-3; no clear D gene. Trimming shortened V by 9 bases and J by 0 bases, and 12 bases separated the two germline ends. Germline lookup yields CDR1 ENHRY and CDR2 SYGVKD. The CDR3 sequence is 14 residues long. CDR3 nucleotide sequence: TGTGCCATAAGTCAGACGGATAGCAATCAGCCCCAGCATTTT. It yields the protein CAISQTDSNQPQHF.

V usage is TRBV7-8 and J usage is TRBJ1-1; possibly TRBD1 for D (5 bases). Trimming pared 5 bases from V and 11 bases from J, leaving 18 bases between. Germline CDR1 is SGHVS and CDR2 is FQNEAQ. There are 13 residues in the CDR3. CDR3 sequence: CASSPGDGGSAFF. In nucleotides, the CDR3 is TGTGCCAGCAGCCCCGGGGACGGCGGGTCGGCTTTCTTT.

V and J are TRBV7-8 and TRBJ1-1, with D maybe TRBD1 (5 bases). V gave up 0 bases and J gave up 1 base, with 9 bases separating them. The CDR3 runs to 15 residues. Germline V gives CDR1 SGHVS, CDR2 FQNEAQ. CDR3 bases: TGTGCCAGCAGCTTAGCGTATCAGGGGAACACTGAAGCTTTCTTT. Amino acid sequence: CASSLAYQGNTEAFF.